The 23 T cell receptor beta chains reported below all come from one sample, sequenced in a study of a mutant IDH1 vaccine in newly diagnosed glioma (dated by TCRdb to the early 2020s). To prepare the library, the immunoSEQ multiplex PCR assay was applied. Not all clones reach the TCRdb copy of this immuneACCESS table, which keeps in-frame sequences only. Checked studies attribute under half of the gap to unresolved V genes and leave the rest unexplained. The sample data list just over 35,000 clones, and around 80% of these were observed just once. Of the sample, about 14% is held by the ten largest clones. Explained via the paper, the time point label denotes: week 11, during vaccination. Each vaccine dose was 300 ug of a 20-mer mutant IDH1 peptide in Montanide, given subcutaneously with topical imiquimod. These receptors' antigens are unknown. This material consisted of peripheral blood mononuclear cells (PBMCs), taken from a glioma patient whose treatment included an IDH1 peptide vaccine. The origin of the receptors is a woman aged 30 to 39 with glioma. Some clones in this sample may be carry-over from other donors' samples.

There are a few counts of this clone. The chain uses TRBV6-1 and TRBJ2-6; D unclear. The CDR3 loop spans 14 amino acids. Germline-derived CDR1 and CDR2 are MNHNS and SASEGT. Trimming pared 10 bases from V and 0 bases from J, leaving 10 bases between. The CDR3 DNA reads TGTGCCACCTCAAAATCCTCTGGGGCCAACGTCCTGACTTTC. Its protein product is CATSKSSGANVLTF.

CDR3 nucleotides: TGTGCCAGCAGCTCAGGGGCCAATCAGGGAGGCCCCTACGAGCAGTACTTC. Its translation: CASSSGANQGGPYEQYF. The chain links TRBV7-9 to TRBJ2-7, with D perhaps assigned TRBD1 or TRBD2 (6 bases each). V lost 4 bases and J lost 2, with 21 bases in between. CDR1 is SEHNR and CDR2 is FQNEAQ in the germline V gene (reference sequence). This CDR3 has 17 amino acids.

The gene calls are TRBV5-1 and TRBJ2-1; perhaps TRBD1 as D (6 bases). The CDR3 is 17 residues long. Germline V gene sequence: CDR1 SGHRS, CDR2 YFSETQ. Trimming cost V 4 bases and J 0 bases, with 17 bases left between them. The CDR3 DNA reads TGCGCCAGCAGCACACTACAGGGTCAGAGCTCCTACAATGAGCAGTTCTTC. This translates into CASSTLQGQSSYNEQFF.

The chain uses TRBV5-6 and TRBJ2-3, with TRBD2 matching over 9 bases. With V trimmed by 4 bases and J by 8 bases, 11 bases remained unmatched. CDR3 length: 15 residues. From germline, CDR1 is SGHDT and CDR2 YYEEEE. The chain's CDR3 is CASSGAGTSFGTQYF. CDR3 DNA: TGTGCCAGCAGCGGCGCCGGGACTAGCTTCGGTACGCAGTATTTT.

The chain carries TRBV10-3 and TRBJ2-7; D may be TRBD1 (6 bases). V lost 2 bases, J lost 2 bases, and 10 bases lay in between. CDR3 length: 14 amino acids. CDR1 and CDR2 from the germline V gene are ENHRY and SYGVKD. The CDR3 sequence: CAISEVGQPYEQYF. CDR3 bases: TGTGCCATCAGTGAGGTGGGACAACCCTACGAGCAGTACTTC.

The chain recombines TRBV5-5 with TRBJ2-7, with 8 bases fitting TRBD1. The CDR3 consists of 14 residues. V was clipped by 3 bases and J by 0 bases; unmatched bases: 2. Looked up from germline, CDR1 is SGHKS and CDR2 is YYEKEE (reference sequence). The CDR3 DNA sequence: TGTGCCAGCAGCTGGGGGACAGGCTCCTACGAGCAGTACTTC. Its translation: CASSWGTGSYEQYF.

The chain has TRBV2 and TRBJ2-7, with TRBD1 as a possible D gene (5 bases). The CDR3 spans 16 residues. From germline, CDR1 is SNHLY and CDR2 FYNNEI. The V gene lost 3 bases and the J gene lost 6 bases, with 21 bases spanning the gap. CDR3: CASSDKSFGATGEQYF. In nucleotides, the CDR3 is TGTGCCAGCAGTGATAAGAGTTTCGGAGCCACAGGCGAGCAGTACTTC.

This clone was seen just once. The CDR3 is CASGRQGANTEAFF. CDR3 DNA sequence: TGTGCTAGTGGAAGACAGGGGGCGAACACTGAAGCTTTCTTT. The chain joins TRBV12-5 to TRBJ1-1; 10 bases line up with TRBD1. Germline V lookup: CDR1 LGHNT, CDR2 FRNRAP. After removal of 6 bases from V and 1 base from J, the junction contained 2 bases not matched to a gene. The CDR3 extends over 14 amino acids.

The chain uses TRBV15 and TRBJ1-5; possible D gene TRBD1, 5 bases. V lost 1 base to trimming and J lost 3 bases, with 10 bases between them. Germline V gene data show CDR1 as LNHNV and CDR2 as YYDKDF (reference sequence). CDR3 size: 15 residues. The CDR3 region has the DNA TGTGCCACCAGCAGAGCAGGGTCCCCCAATCAGCCCCAGCATTTT. Translating gives CATSRAGSPNQPQHF.

The chain employs TRBV5-8 and TRBJ1-3; D not resolved. Looked up from germline, CDR1 is SGHTS and CDR2 is YDEGEE. CDR3 length: 17 residues. The V and J ends lost 6 bases and 1 base respectively, with 20 bases between them. The CDR3: CASTYPLGPRSGNTIYF. CDR3 DNA sequence: TGTGCCAGCACCTACCCCCTTGGACCCCGATCTGGAAACACCATATATTTT.

V usage is TRBV11-2 and J usage is TRBJ2-3; possibly TRBD2 for D (5 bases). This CDR3 region has 15 residues. V was pared by 5 bases and J by 7 bases, with 19 bases between. CDR1 and CDR2 (germline): SGHAT, FQNNGV. DNA for the CDR3: TGTGCCAGCAGCCCCTACCCAGCGGAGAAGCATACGCAGTATTTT. Its protein is CASSPYPAEKHTQYF.

This clone showed up just once. The chain recombines TRBV6-1 with TRBJ2-2; D perhaps matches TRBD2 (6 bases). Germline V gives CDR1 MNHNS, CDR2 SASEGT. CDR3 size: 14 residues. V lost 6 bases and J 4 bases, leaving 12 bases between the germline ends. The CDR3 loop is CASRAGIPTGELFF. In DNA form, the CDR3 reads TGTGCCAGCAGGGCGGGGATCCCCACCGGGGAGCTGTTTTTT.

The gene calls are TRBV6-5 and TRBJ2-1; 7 bases fit TRBD2. CDR3 length: 14 amino acids. Per germline, CDR1 MNHEY and CDR2 SVGAGI. V gave up 0 bases and J gave up 8 bases; unmatched junction bases: 4. For the CDR3, the DNA is TGTGCCAGCAGTTACTCGGTTGGGGGGGATGAGCAGTTCTTC. Encoded protein: CASSYSVGGDEQFF.

A remark on this clone: A read error may account for a junction end that differs from germline. V usage is TRBV6-6 and J usage is TRBJ1-1; 7 bases fit TRBD1. The CDR3 is made up of 15 amino acids. Per the germline V gene, CDR1 is MNHNY and CDR2 is SVGAGI (reference sequence). CDR3 residues: CASRPQGDSDPEAFF. The CDR3 nucleotides read TGTGCCAGCAGGCCCCAGGGGGACAGCGACCCTGAGGCTTTCTTT.

The rearrangement joins TRBV7-8 to TRBJ2-7; D is perhaps TRBD2 (5 bases). The V gene lost 2 bases and the J gene lost 6 bases, with 20 bases spanning the gap. This CDR3 contains 16 residues. CDR1 SGHVS and CDR2 FQNEAQ come from the germline V gene. This CDR3 reads CASSLIPGSRKGEQYF. In nucleotides, the CDR3 is TGTGCCAGCAGCTTAATCCCGGGATCTCGAAAGGGCGAGCAGTACTTC.

The chain couples TRBV29-1 to TRBJ1-2; the match to TRBD1 covers 10 bases. The V gene's germline CDR1 is SQVTM and CDR2 ANQGSEA. V shed 4 bases, J shed 13 bases, and the junction held 9 bases outside the gene matches. CDR3 length: 12 amino acids. CDR3 nucleotides: TGCAGCGTTGTGGGACAGGGGAAGGAGTGCACCTTC. It is translated as CSVVGQGKECTF.

V and J are TRBV18 and TRBJ2-1, with D maybe TRBD2 (5 bases). The CDR3 loop spans 12 amino acids. Trimming took off 1 base at V and 9 bases at J, with 7 bases between the two ends. Germline V gene sequence: CDR1 KGHSH, CDR2 LQKENI. CDR3 nucleotides: TGTGCCAGCTCACCACAGGGAGTTGAGCAGTTCTTC. As protein: CASSPQGVEQFF.

This chain connects TRBV27 to TRBJ2-3; TRBD1 might be the D (5 bases). The CDR3 runs 12 residues. V gave up 2 bases and J gave up 5 bases, with 5 bases separating them. Germline assignment: CDR1 MNHEY and CDR2 SMNVEV (reference sequence). The CDR3 nucleotides read TGTGCCAGCAGTTTAAGGGGAGATACGCAGTATTTT. It encodes CASSLRGDTQYF.

The V gene is TRBV2, the J gene TRBJ2-5, with D perhaps TRBD1 (5 bases). The end of the DNA aligns better with TRBJ2-7, so the J call may be wrong. The CDR3 has 14 amino acids. Looked up from germline, CDR1 is SNHLY and CDR2 is FYNNEI. The CDR3 reads CASSPPDKTYEQYF. CDR3 bases: TGTGCCAGCAGCCCTCCGGACAAGACCTACGAGCAGTACTTC.

V is TRBV28 and J is TRBJ1-5, with D possibly being TRBD1 (5 bases). Germline CDR1 MDHEN, CDR2 SYDVKM. There are 17 residues in the CDR3. V was clipped by 8 bases and J by 1 base, with 21 bases between them. The CDR3 DNA reads TGTGCCAGCGCCCCGGGACGGGATTTTTCCAGCAATCAGCCCCAGCATTTT. Its protein is CASAPGRDFSSNQPQHF.

A few counts support this clone. The V gene is TRBV5-1, the J gene TRBJ1-1; D perhaps matches TRBD1 (6 bases). The CDR3 consists of 14 residues. Germline CDR1 SGHRS, CDR2 YFSETQ. V gave up 0 bases and J gave up 6 bases, with 12 bases separating them. The CDR3 spells CASSLGRGAAEAFF. CDR3 bases: TGCGCCAGCAGCTTGGGGCGGGGGGCCGCTGAAGCTTTCTTT.

The CDR3 nucleotides read TGTGCCAGCAGTTACTCGGAAGATACGCAGTATTTT. Translation: CASSYSEDTQYF. V is TRBV6-6 and J is TRBJ2-3; D not resolved. The CDR3 is 12 residues long. From germline, CDR1 is MNHNY and CDR2 SVGAGI (reference sequence). The V end was cut by 0 bases, the J end by 5 bases, with 3 bases between.

This chain uses TRBV5-6 with TRBJ2-1; a weak D match, TRBD1 (7 bases). Deletions cut 3 bases from V and 5 bases from J, with 18 bases between. Germline lookup yields CDR1 SGHDT and CDR2 YYEEEE. The CDR3 has 16 residues. CDR3 nucleotide sequence: TGTGCCAGCAGCTGGCCCGGGCAGGGGGGAAACAATGAGCAGTTCTTC. Protein: CASSWPGQGGNNEQFF.